The 5 T cell receptor beta chains below all came from one sample that was sequenced in a study of OX40 agonist ivuxolimab in advanced cancers. Library preparation employed the immunoSEQ multiplex PCR assay. What TCRdb holds here is the immuneACCESS table cut down to in-frame rearrangements. Part of the clones is not present; checked against another copy, under half of the missing clones reflect an unresolved V gene, and the others are unexplained. The sample table shows 90,000 to 100,000 clones, and around 82% are seen once. The ten largest clonotypes hold 3.5% to 4% of the sample. Specimen: CD4+ or CD8+ T cells sorted from blood, collected in a trial of the OX40 agonist ivuxolimab. The receptors were sampled from an adult with an advanced solid tumor such as melanoma, head and neck, liver or kidney cancer.

V gene TRBV10-3 combines with J gene TRBJ1-2; TRBD1 is a possible D gene (5 bases). The CDR3 sequence is 14 residues long. CDR1 and CDR2 (germline): ENHRY, SYGVKD. Trimming stripped 0 bases from V and 2 bases from J, with 7 bases between. The CDR3 region is CAISESAGNYGYTF. CDR3 bases: TGTGCCATCAGTGAGTCGGCAGGGAACTATGGCTACACCTTC.

V gene TRBV5-6 combines with J gene TRBJ2-3; D is unresolved. Trimming stripped 0 bases from V and 1 base from J, with 15 bases between. CDR1 and CDR2 from the germline V gene are SGHDT and YYEEEE. The CDR3 runs to 17 residues. DNA of the CDR3: TGTGCCAGCAGCTTGGCCTACATGGGATTTGGCACAGATACGCAGTATTTT. Its translation is CASSLAYMGFGTDTQYF.

About this clone: A read error may produce the germline difference seen at one junction end. The chain combines TRBV5-5 with TRBJ2-2, with unresolved D. The CDR3 runs 14 residues. Germline-derived CDR1 and CDR2 are SGHKS and YYEKEE (reference sequence). The chain's CDR3 is CASSLAGNTGELFF. The CDR3 DNA reads as TGTGCCAGCAGTTTGGCAGGGAACACCGGGGAGCTGTTTTTT.

The chain is built from TRBV9 and TRBJ1-3, with a tentative D call TRBD1 (5 bases). Germline assignment: CDR1 SGDLS and CDR2 YYNGEE. Trimming took 0 bases from V and 2 from J, leaving 12 bases between them. This CDR3 comprises 16 residues. This CDR3 is CASSVAGTPTGNTIYF. The CDR3 DNA is TGTGCCAGCAGCGTAGCCGGGACCCCAACTGGAAACACCATATATTTT.

The chain joins TRBV2 to TRBJ2-3; 8 positions agree with TRBD2. The CDR3 has 14 amino acids. J gave up 8 bases and V 6 bases, and 10 bases lay outside the gene matches. Germline V gene lookup returns CDR1 SNHLY and CDR2 FYNNEI. This chain's CDR3 is CASRPLTGGGTQYF. The CDR3 coding sequence is TGTGCCAGCAGGCCCTTAACGGGAGGGGGTACGCAGTATTTT.